The text below deals with one TCR beta chain. These data belong to a study of CD8 T cells in Susac syndrome. Random hexamers were used to reverse transcribe the RNA input (about 0.5 to 1 ug). TCRdb ran MiXCR on the immunoSEQ multiplex PCR reads and lists one entry per CDR3 protein. The sample includes some 150,000 distinct CDR3 sequences, approximately 96% seen only once; the top ten take about 0.21%. The V end was cut by 1 base, the J end by 4 bases, with 14 bases between. CDR3 length: 15 residues. Germline CDR1 reads LNHNV; CDR2 reads YYDKDF (reference sequence). The sample taken for sequencing was CD8+ T cells from PBMCs. The rearrangement links TRBV15 to TRBJ2-7; D gene unclear. The clonotype was recovered from a human donor with multiple sclerosis. The CDR3 sequence is CATSRAGLPGYEQYF. The CDR3 DNA reads as TGTGCCACCAGCAGAGCGGGTCTACCTGGATACGAGCAGTACTTC.